A selection of T cell receptor beta chains follows, all from one sample in a study of Ad26.COV2.S vaccination and SARS-CoV-2 variants. The protocol was immunoSEQ multiplex PCR, while the TCRdb copy is restricted to in-frame clones and leaves out a portion. Of hundreds of thousands of clones listed, roughly 89% are singletons. This specimen was peripheral blood, taken in a trial of Ad26.COV2.S vaccine versus placebo. Receptor source: a person between 18 and 59 years old who received the Ad26.COV2.S COVID-19 vaccine or a placebo. CDR3s include the opening cysteine and the closing phenylalanine or tryptophan. D genes are given only for firm matches.

>TRBD1|TRBJ2-6|TRBV5-1
TGCGCCAGCAGCTTGGGACAGGGGGGTTCTGGGGCCAACGTCCTGACTTTC
CASSLGQGGSGANVLTF
>-|TRBJ1-1|TRBV19
TGTGCCAGTAGTTACCAGGGTTACGACACTGAAGCTTTCTTT
CASSYQGYDTEAFF
>-|TRBJ2-5|TRBV29-1
TGCAGCGCTAATCGCGGGTTTGGGGAGACCCAGTACTTC
CSANRGFGETQYF
>TRBD2|TRBJ2-1|TRBV5-1
TGCGCCAGCAGCTATGGCGGGGGGCGAGGGAATGAGCAGTTCTTC
CASSYGGGRGNEQFF
>TRBD1|TRBJ1-4|TRBV6-1
TGTGCCAGCAGTGATGTTTACAGGGGCGTGGGATTTAATGAAAAACTGTTTTTT
CASSDVYRGVGFNEKLFF
>TRBD2|TRBJ2-1|TRBV5-1
TGCGCCAGCAGCTACCTCGTGGGTAGCGGGCTTTACAATGAGCAGTTCTTC
CASSYLVGSGLYNEQFF
>-|TRBJ2-2|TRBV19
TGTGCCAGTAGGACAAATAGAGGTTGGGGCTACGGGGAGCTGTTTTTT
CASRTNRGWGYGELFF
>TRBD1|TRBJ1-2|TRBV19
TGTGCCAGTACTATCACAGGGGAGAACGGCTACACCTTC
CASTITGENGYTF
>TRBD2|TRBJ2-3|TRBV7-2
TGTGCCAGCAGCCTCCGACTAGCGGGACACACAGATACGCAGTATTTT
CASSLRLAGHTDTQYF
>-|TRBJ1-2|TRBV5-1
TGCGCCAGCAGCCCTGGCCCCTCTAACTATGGCTACACCTTC
CASSPGPSNYGYTF
>TRBD1|TRBJ2-5|TRBV5-4
TGTGCCACCGCTCCATTTATCCCAGGGGGCTTCGGGGAGACCCAGTACTTC
CATAPFIPGGFGETQYF
>-|TRBJ2-7|TRBV28
TGTGCCAGCAGTTTAGCCGGACAACCCCTCTCCTACGAGCAGTACTTC
CASSLAGQPLSYEQYF